The 16 T cell receptor beta chains presented below share a single source sample, sequenced in a study of blood T cell repertoires in COVID-19. Only in-frame clones appear in the TCRdb table, and some are missing; sequencing was by immunoSEQ multiplex PCR. The table shows about 170,000 clones, with about 82% occurring only once. The sample was peripheral blood. These receptor sequences come from a man aged 45-60 years with active or convalescent COVID-19.

The chain uses TRBV5-4 and TRBJ2-1; 14 nucleotides align to TRBD2. Per the germline V gene, CDR1 is SGHNT and CDR2 is YYREEE (reference sequence). The CDR3 is 17 residues long. With V trimmed by 4 bases and J by 6 bases, 9 bases remained unmatched. CDR3 DNA sequence: TGTGCCAGCAGCCATCATACGACTAGCGGGAGGGCCAATGAGCAGTTCTTC. Translating gives CASSHHTTSGRANEQFF.

The rearrangement links TRBV12-5 to TRBJ2-3, with 9 bases that match TRBD1. In germline, CDR1 is LGHNT, CDR2 FRNRAP. V was pared by 1 base and J by 4 bases, with 0 bases of the junction left unmatched. The CDR3 has 14 amino acids. CDR3 loop: CASGLGQGADTQYF. The CDR3 DNA follows: TGTGCTAGTGGTTTGGGACAGGGGGCAGATACGCAGTATTTT.

V and J are TRBV11-3 and TRBJ2-2; D is possibly TRBD1 (5 bases). The CDR3 extends over 14 amino acids. The V gene's germline CDR1 is SGHNT and CDR2 YENEEA. V was pared by 1 base and J by 8 bases, with 11 bases between. The CDR3 bases are TGTGCCAGCAGCTTAGCTCCAGGGTGGGGGGAGCTGTTTTTT. Translating gives CASSLAPGWGELFF.

V and J are TRBV9 and TRBJ1-1; 8 nucleotides agree with TRBD1. The length of the CDR3 is 14 residues. CDR1 is SGDLS and CDR2 is YYNGEE in the germline V gene. V shed 3 bases, J shed 4 bases, and the junction held 5 bases outside the gene matches. CDR3 protein: CASSAGQVATEAFF. CDR3 coding DNA: TGTGCCAGCAGCGCGGGACAGGTCGCCACTGAAGCTTTCTTT.

CDR3 loop: CASSPGTGEDEKLFF. CDR3 nucleotides: TGTGCCAGCTCACCCGGGACAGGGGAGGATGAAAAACTGTTTTTT. The rearrangement uses TRBV18 and TRBJ1-4; 10 nucleotides agree with TRBD1. This CDR3 region has 15 residues. Germline values: CDR1 KGHSH, CDR2 LQKENI. V lost 3 bases and J lost 6; bases outside the gene matches: 4.

This clone was found once. This chain joins TRBV4-3 and TRBJ2-4, with a tentative D call TRBD2 (6 bases). Germline values: CDR1 LGHNA, CDR2 YSLEER. Trimming shortened V by 1 base and J by 5 bases, and 15 bases separated the two germline ends. The CDR3 totals 16 residues. The CDR3 sequence is CASSQGAGGAENIQYF. For the CDR3, the DNA is TGCGCCAGCAGCCAAGGAGCTGGCGGGGCTGAAAACATTCAGTACTTC.

This chain links TRBV29-1 with TRBJ1-5, with TRBD1 identical over 9 bases. Per germline, CDR1 SQVTM and CDR2 ANQGSEA. The CDR3 contains 13 residues. V trimming: 4 bases; J trimming: 3 bases; junction bases outside the gene matches: 1. The CDR3 sequence: CSVGQGVNQPQHF. CDR3 nucleotide sequence: TGCAGCGTTGGACAGGGGGTCAATCAGCCCCAGCATTTT.

V and J are TRBV5-4 and TRBJ2-7; 12 bases map to TRBD2. J lost 0 bases, V lost 3 bases, and 4 bases had no gene match. Looked up from germline, CDR1 is SGHNT and CDR2 is YYREEE (reference sequence). The CDR3 consists of 16 residues. In DNA, the CDR3 is TGTGCCAGCAGCTATTGGACTAGCGGGAACTCCTACGAGCAGTACTTC. Translation: CASSYWTSGNSYEQYF.

The genes are TRBV6-1 and TRBJ2-7, with TRBD2 matching over 16 bases. There are 17 residues in the CDR3. J gave up 6 bases and V 0 bases, and 5 bases lay outside the gene matches. Germline CDR1 MNHNS, CDR2 SASEGT. The CDR3 protein is CASSEALGTSGRAEQYF. CDR3 sequence (DNA): TGTGCCAGCAGTGAAGCTTTGGGGACTAGCGGGAGGGCCGAGCAGTACTTC.

The rearrangement links TRBV6-2 or TRBV6-3 to TRBJ1-3, with 11 positions matching TRBD1. Trimming removed 6 bases from V and 8 bases from J; junction bases left unmatched: 6. Germline CDR1 MNHEY, CDR2 SVGEGT. CDR3 length: 14 amino acids. CDR3 in amino acids: CASSPGQGAYTIYF. The CDR3 DNA reads TGTGCCAGCAGCCCAGGACAGGGGGCCTACACCATATATTTT.

This chain joins TRBV4-3 and TRBJ2-3; 8 bases map to TRBD2. The V segment lost 4 bases and the J segment 2 bases; nucleotides outside the gene matches: 11. Germline V CDR1 and CDR2: LGHNA, YSLEER. The CDR3 is made up of 17 amino acids. CDR3 nucleotides: TGCGCCAGCAGCCGACTGAGTGGTAGCGGGGCCACAGATACGCAGTATTTT. Its translation: CASSRLSGSGATDTQYF.

J is TRBJ2-3 and V is TRBV19; D is possibly TRBD2 (5 bases). The CDR3 runs to 14 residues. Germline V gene lookup returns CDR1 LNHDA and CDR2 SQIVND (reference sequence). The ends were cut back, 4 bases at V and 9 bases at J, with 17 bases in the middle. The CDR3 DNA reads TGTGCCAGTAGTACGGCCCTTCAGACGGGAACGCAGTATTTT. This translates into CASSTALQTGTQYF. Full variable domain (missing parts from reference TRBV19 and TRBJ2-3): DGGITQSPKYLFRKEGQNVTLSCEQNLNHDAMYWYRQDPGQGLRLIYYSQIVNDFQKGDIAEGYSVSREKKESFPLTVTSAQKNPTAFYLCASSTALQTGTQYFGPGTRLTVL.

Notes on this clone: Within the sample, other DNA sequences also encode this same CDR3. The CDR3 sequence is CASSKQGYEQYF. CDR3 DNA: TGTGCCAGCAGCAAACAGGGTTACGAGCAGTACTTC. V gene TRBV11-3 combines with J gene TRBJ2-7; D may be TRBD1 (6 bases). The germline V gene has CDR1 SGHNT and CDR2 YENEEA. The CDR3 extends over 12 amino acids. Trimming removed 5 bases at V and 4 bases at J, with 9 bases between.

The chain carries TRBV5-1 and TRBJ1-5; possibly TRBD1 for D (6 bases). The CDR3 is made up of 17 amino acids. The V end was cut by 5 bases, the J end by 0 bases, with 18 bases between. CDR1 is SGHRS, CDR2 YFSETQ, per germline. CDR3 nucleotide sequence: TGCGCCAGCAGTCGTTGGGGGCGGACTGATAGCAATCAGCCCCAGCATTTT. The encoded protein is CASSRWGRTDSNQPQHF.

The chain links TRBV12-3 or TRBV12-4 to TRBJ1-5; D gene unclear. CDR3 length: 12 amino acids. Deletions cut 3 bases from V and 7 bases from J, with 7 bases between. CDR3 in DNA: TGTGCCAGCAGTTTCTATGAGCAGCCCCAGCATTTT. Amino acid sequence: CASSFYEQPQHF.

The gene calls are TRBV3-1 (or the pseudogene TRBV3-2) and TRBJ1-2; D gene unclear. This CDR3 has 15 amino acids. CDR1 is LGHDT and CDR2 is YNNKEL in the germline V gene (reference sequence). Trimming took 0 bases from V and 3 from J, leaving 11 bases between them. CDR3 sequence reads: CASSQDPHGDYGYTF. The DNA for the CDR3 is TGTGCCAGCAGCCAAGATCCCCACGGGGACTATGGCTACACCTTC.